The clone carrying this T cell receptor (beta chain) was picked up many times. The target antigen is unknown. The sample comes from a study of regulatory T cells in long-lasting Graves disease. Findings and limits, study-wide: Newly diagnosed Graves' patients exceeded persistent ones in TCR diversity. Favored usage of TRBV28, TRBJ1-2 and TRBJ2-5 was recorded in persistent disease.

Arm-PCR of CDR3 regions and iRepertoire HTBI primers were used to build TCR beta libraries. MiXCR was run by TCRdb on the multiplex PCR reads, yielding one entry per CDR3 protein. The sample carries roughly 420,000 distinct CDR3 sequences, 14% recorded once. Germline values: CDR1 ENHRY, CDR2 SYGVKD. The CDR3 loop spans 14 amino acids. Germline trimming cut 4 bases from V and 10 bases from J; bases unmatched to any gene: 2. Stated time point: newly diagnosed GD, antithyroid drugs for less than 3 months. Following extraction of RNA from PBMCs, that RNA was used to make the TCR library. These sequences were also reported in another study, on T cells in Graves' hyperthyroidism and ophthalmopathy. That source notes: The primer set for the first-round RT-PCR of the TCR CDR3 was HTBI.

V and J are TRBV10-3 and TRBJ2-1, with 15 bases that match TRBD2. This sequence was found in a woman aged 50 to 60 with Graves disease. The sample here was peripheral blood mononuclear cells (PBMCs), taken at new diagnosis, from a patient treated with antithyroid drugs. DNA of the CDR3: TGTGCCATCAGTGCGGGGACTAGCGGGAGGGAGCAGTTCTTC. Translated, it gives CAISAGTSGREQFF.